These 31 T cell receptor beta chains share one sample of origin, sequenced in a study of T cells in Graves' hyperthyroidism and ophthalmopathy. RNA transcripts were the template for amplifying TCR beta CDR3 regions. When the TCR CDR3 underwent first-round RT-PCR, the HTBI primer set was used. TCRdb recomputed calls from the multiplex PCR reads with MiXCR, one row per CDR3 protein. Of 500,000 or so distinct CDR3 sequences in the sample, more than 15% are singletons; the top ten hold approximately 15%. Sequencing was performed on blood. Source of these receptors: a woman under 30 with Graves' ophthalmopathy.

This clonotype has just a few counts. V usage is TRBV7-3 and J usage is TRBJ2-3; 9 bases map to TRBD1. The CDR3 extends over 15 amino acids. CDR1 SGHTA and CDR2 FQGTGA come from the germline V gene. The junction had 8 bases not matched to a gene; V was cut back by 7 bases and J by 3 bases. CDR3 nucleotide sequence: TGTGCCAGCAAGGGGACAGGGTTGATAACAGATACGCAGTATTTT. Amino acids: CASKGTGLITDTQYF.

This chain joins TRBV2 and TRBJ2-7; D is perhaps TRBD1 (5 bases). The V end lost 6 bases, the J end lost 0 bases, and 9 bases lay between the germline ends. The CDR3 length is 13 residues. Per germline, CDR1 SNHLY and CDR2 FYNNEI. CDR3 sequence (DNA): TGTGCCAGCAGCAGGACAAACTCCTACGAGCAGTACTTC. This encodes CASSRTNSYEQYF.

The chain joins TRBV12-3 or TRBV12-4 to TRBJ2-5, with 11 bases matching TRBD1. CDR3 length equals 17 residues. The V and J ends lost 2 bases and 7 bases, in that order; junction bases with no gene match: 12. In DNA, the CDR3 is TGTGCCAGCAGTTTAAACGTCGGGACAGGGGGTAGAGGGACCCAGTACTTC. Protein: CASSLNVGTGGRGTQYF.

V and J are TRBV10-3 and TRBJ2-7, with D unresolved. The CDR3 is 13 residues long. Trimming pared 4 bases from V and 2 bases from J, leaving 9 bases between. From germline, CDR1 is ENHRY and CDR2 SYGVKD. The DNA of the CDR3 is TGTGCCATCAGTGGAGTAGATCCCTACGAGCAGTACTTC. As protein: CAISGVDPYEQYF.

Worth noting for this clonotype: A much bigger clone sits one base away, suggesting this may be a read error. This CDR3 is CASSGLNNEQFF. DNA of the CDR3: TGTGCCAGCAGCGGACTTAACAATGAGCAGTTCTTC. V is TRBV5-4 and J is TRBJ2-1; TRBD2 is a possible D gene (5 bases). V lost 4 bases to trimming and J lost 5 bases, with 7 bases between them. The CDR3 has 12 amino acids. Germline CDR1 is SGHNT and CDR2 is YYREEE (reference sequence).

This clonotype was seen only a few times. CDR3 nucleotide sequence: TGTGCCAGCAGTCCACAGGGGGTCAACTATGGCTACACCTTC. This encodes CASSPQGVNYGYTF. The chain is built from TRBV2 and TRBJ1-2, with 8 positions matching TRBD1. Germline CDR1 SNHLY, CDR2 FYNNEI. The CDR3 runs 14 residues. V lost 5 bases to trimming and J lost 2 bases; unmatched junction nucleotides: 4.

This clonotype was seen repeatedly, ten times or more. The V gene is TRBV30, the J gene TRBJ1-1; 12 bases are shared with TRBD1. The germline V gene has CDR1 GTSNPN and CDR2 SVGIG (reference sequence). J gave up 5 bases and V 3 bases, and 1 base lay outside the gene matches. The length of the CDR3 is 13 residues. CDR3 amino acids: CAWRGQGATEAFF. CDR3 nucleotide sequence: TGTGCCTGGAGGGGACAGGGGGCTACTGAAGCTTTCTTT.

The rearrangement uses TRBV3-1 and TRBJ2-5, with TRBD2 matching over 7 bases. CDR1 is LGHDT, CDR2 YNNKEL, per germline (reference sequence). The CDR3 is 15 amino acids. V shed 10 bases and J 3 bases; nucleotides not matched to a gene: 14. For the CDR3, the DNA is TGTGCCACCACCTTACATGCGGGGGTAGAAGAGACCCAGTACTTC. Translated, it gives CATTLHAGVEETQYF.

This clonotype has more than one count but fewer than ten. The rearrangement links TRBV19 to TRBJ1-4; maybe TRBD1 (5 bases). V lost 7 bases and J lost 8, with 17 bases in between. CDR1 and CDR2 from the germline V gene are LNHDA and SQIVND (reference sequence). This CDR3 comprises 14 residues. DNA for the CDR3: TGTGCCAGTACGCACGGGGCAGGACAAGAAAAACTGTTTTTT. Protein product: CASTHGAGQEKLFF.

This chain links TRBV27 with TRBJ1-5, with no clear D. CDR1 is MNHEY and CDR2 is SMNVEV in the germline V gene (reference sequence). The CDR3 contains 15 residues. Trimming cost V 4 bases and J 4 bases, with 14 bases left between them. The CDR3 DNA sequence: TGTGCCAGCAGTTCATACCTCGCGGATAATCAGCCCCAGCATTTT. This encodes CASSSYLADNQPQHF.

This clonotype has a count of ten or more. The chain links TRBV13 to TRBJ2-1; possibly TRBD2 for D (6 bases). Trimming removed 1 base from V and 7 bases from J, with 11 bases in between. Germline CDR1 and CDR2: PRHDT and FYEKMQ (reference sequence). The CDR3 loop spans 14 amino acids. In DNA form, the CDR3 reads TGTGCCAGCAGCTTAGACGGGAGTGGAAATGAGCAGTTCTTC. Translating it yields CASSLDGSGNEQFF.

This clonotype was found a few times. The genes are TRBV6-2 or TRBV6-3 and TRBJ1-2; D is ambiguous. The ends were cut back, 1 base at V and 1 base at J, with 10 bases in the middle. The germline V gene encodes CDR1 MNHEY and CDR2 SVGEGT. The length of the CDR3 is 15 residues. DNA of the CDR3: TGTGCCAGCAGTTACTTGGACTCCTATAACTATGGCTACACCTTC. Its protein is CASSYLDSYNYGYTF.

The rearrangement uses TRBV30 and TRBJ1-2, with 7 bases aligning to TRBD1. Germline V lookup: CDR1 GTSNPN, CDR2 SVGIG (reference sequence). The V gene end was trimmed by 2 bases and the J gene end by 4 bases; junction bases not matched to a gene: 7. This CDR3 comprises 14 residues. The CDR3, as DNA: TGTGCCTGGAGTTCGGGGACAGACCTCTATGGCTACACCTTC. Translating gives CAWSSGTDLYGYTF.

This clonotype came up many times. The rearrangement uses TRBV20-1 and TRBJ2-3; 7 positions match TRBD2. Germline values: CDR1 DFQATT, CDR2 SNEGSKA (reference sequence). CDR3 length: 14 amino acids. The trim removed 5 bases at V and 1 base at J, leaving 6 bases unmatched. CDR3 DNA: TGCAGTGCTGGGGGGGGAAGGGGCACAGATACGCAGTATTTT. It yields the protein CSAGGGRGTDTQYF.

The J gene is TRBJ2-1, the V gene TRBV6-1; D gene ambiguous. CDR3 size: 16 residues. Trimming took 4 bases from V and 3 from J, leaving 16 bases between them. In germline, CDR1 is MNHNS, CDR2 SASEGT. CDR3 protein: CASSGPISSYYNEQFF. As DNA, the CDR3 is TGTGCCAGCAGTGGCCCCATTAGTTCCTACTACAATGAGCAGTTCTTC.

This clonotype was observed at least ten times. The chain carries TRBV28 and TRBJ1-2; D remains ambiguous. With 3 bases removed from V and 11 bases from J, the gap between germline ends came to 19 bases. Germline CDR1 reads MDHEN; CDR2 reads SYDVKM. This CDR3 contains 14 residues. In nucleotides, the CDR3 is TGTGCCAGCAGTTTGAGAGGCCGGCCATCTATGTACACCTTC. Translated: CASSLRGRPSMYTF.

V usage is TRBV20-1 and J usage is TRBJ2-2, with D perhaps matching TRBD1 or TRBD2 (5 bases each). CDR3 length: 14 amino acids. The germline gives CDR1 DFQATT, CDR2 SNEGSKA (reference sequence). V was clipped by 3 bases and J by 6 bases, with 14 bases between them. This CDR3 reads CSASQGGYAGELFF. The CDR3 nucleotides read TGCAGTGCTAGCCAGGGCGGGTACGCCGGGGAGCTGTTTTTT.

This clonotype was observed a few times. This rearrangement joins TRBV6-2 or TRBV6-3 to TRBJ2-3, with 9 positions matching TRBD2. Germline CDR1 reads MNHEY; CDR2 reads SVGEGT. The CDR3 has 16 amino acids. The V and J ends lost 3 bases and 4 bases, in that order; junction bases with no gene match: 8. CDR3 nucleotides: TGTGCCAGCAGTTATAGGGCGGGGGGGGGGGCAGATACGCAGTATTTT. Its protein is CASSYRAGGGADTQYF.

This clonotype was observed at least ten times. The chain employs TRBV7-2 and TRBJ2-1; 11 nucleotides agree with TRBD2. Germline assignment: CDR1 SGHTA and CDR2 FQGNSA. The CDR3 has 15 residues. V dropped 5 bases and J dropped 4; count of bases not matched to a gene: 4. The CDR3 region is CASSRIAGGYNEQFF. CDR3 bases: TGTGCCAGCAGCCGGATAGCGGGAGGGTACAATGAGCAGTTCTTC. Full variable domain (rest looked up from reference TRBV7-2 and TRBJ2-1): GAGVSQSPSNKVTEKGKDVELRCDPISGHTALYWYRQSLGQGLEFLIYFQGNSAPDKSGLPSDRFSAERTGGSVSTLTIQRTQQEDSAVYLCASSRIAGGYNEQFFGPGTRLTVL.

In its sample, this clonotype was seen many times. The chain combines TRBV28 with TRBJ1-5; D may be TRBD1 (5 bases). Germline loops: CDR1 MDHEN, CDR2 SYDVKM. Trimming cost V 4 bases and J 3 bases, with 13 bases left between them. The length of the CDR3 is 15 residues. CDR3 sequence: CASSSVRDPNQPQHF. CDR3 DNA: TGTGCCAGCAGTTCCGTCCGGGACCCCAATCAGCCCCAGCATTTT.

Turning to this clonotype: One junction end does not reproduce the germline sequence, and a read error may be involved. The chain is built from TRBV9 and TRBJ1-2, with 8 bases identical to TRBD1. Germline V gives CDR1 SGDLS, CDR2 YYNGEE. The CDR3 has 18 residues. The CDR3 sequence is CASGVDPTPGTGGYGYTF. CDR3 DNA sequence: TGTGCCAGCGGCGTAGACCCGACCCCTGGTACAGGGGGGTATGGCTACACCTTC.

The sample holds a few counts of this clonotype. This chain uses TRBV5-8 with TRBJ2-2; TRBD1 is a possible D gene (6 bases). V shed 8 bases and J shed 6 bases, with 11 bases lying between them. The CDR3 is made up of 12 amino acids. Germline assignment: CDR1 SGHTS and CDR2 YDEGEE. Here the CDR3 reads CASHRVAGELFF. CDR3 sequence (DNA): TGTGCCAGTCACAGGGTGGCCGGGGAGCTGTTTTTT.

In its sample, this clonotype was seen many times. The rearrangement uses TRBV11-2 and TRBJ2-7, with D tentatively TRBD2 (5 bases). The CDR3 runs 15 residues. The germline CDR1 and CDR2 sequences are SGHAT and FQNNGV. Trimming cost V 5 bases and J 2 bases, with 16 bases left between them. This CDR3 reads CASSAEGLPPYEQYF. In nucleotides, the CDR3 is TGTGCCAGCAGCGCCGAGGGTCTGCCGCCCTACGAGCAGTACTTC.

Ten or more counts support this clonotype. CDR3: CSARPDRYTEAFF. The CDR3 DNA reads TGCAGTGCTAGACCCGACAGATACACTGAAGCTTTCTTT. The rearrangement joins TRBV20-1 to TRBJ1-1, with D tentatively TRBD1 (5 bases). Trimming shortened V by 2 bases and J by 3 bases, and 10 bases separated the two germline ends. Germline CDR1 reads DFQATT; CDR2 reads SNEGSKA (reference sequence). The CDR3 covers 13 residues.

Ten or more counts support this clonotype. The rearrangement links TRBV28 to TRBJ2-7; 8 bases agree with TRBD2. V was clipped by 5 bases and J by 2 bases; unmatched bases: 11. CDR3 length: 16 residues. CDR1 MDHEN and CDR2 SYDVKM come from the germline V gene. CDR3 nucleotides: TGTGCCAGCAGTCCGAGAACTCGGGAGGGAGCCTACGAGCAGTACTTC. Its protein product is CASSPRTREGAYEQYF. Combining the CDR3 with reference TRBV28 and TRBJ2-7 gives the whole variable domain DVKVTQSSRYLVKRTGEKVFLECVQDMDHENMFWYRQDPGLGLRLIYFSYDVKMKEKGDIPEGYSVSREKKERFSLILESASTNQTSMYLCASSPRTREGAYEQYFGPGTRLTVT.

This clonotype was counted between two and nine times. The rearrangement joins TRBV20-1 to TRBJ2-7, with 10 nucleotides matching TRBD1. V was pared by 4 bases and J by 3 bases, with 9 bases of the junction left unmatched. CDR1 is DFQATT and CDR2 is SNEGSKA in the germline V gene (reference sequence). This CDR3 has 15 residues. The CDR3 is CSAIPPGQGLYEQYF. The CDR3 region has the DNA TGCAGTGCTATCCCTCCGGGACAGGGGCTCTACGAGCAGTACTTC.

J is TRBJ1-1 and V is TRBV4-1; 8 nucleotides agree with TRBD1. The CDR3 has 12 amino acids. The germline V gene encodes CDR1 MGHRA and CDR2 YSYEKL. V was pared by 11 bases and J by 4 bases, with 6 bases of the junction left unmatched. The CDR3 DNA reads as TGCGCCTCTGACACAGGGGGCACTGAAGCTTTCTTT. Its translation: CASDTGGTEAFF.

In this sample, this clonotype turned up many times. This rearrangement joins TRBV28 to TRBJ1-6, with D tentatively TRBD1 (6 bases). Germline assignment: CDR1 MDHEN and CDR2 SYDVKM. The CDR3 sequence is 16 residues long. Trimming shortened V by 3 bases and J by 7 bases, and 16 bases separated the two germline ends. The CDR3 region has the DNA TGTGCCAGCAGTTTGGTAGCAGGGGTTGGGAATTCACCCCTCCACTTT. It specifies CASSLVAGVGNSPLHF.

Of note for this clonotype: A much larger clone sits a single nucleotide away, making a read error possible. The V and J genes are TRBV20-1 and TRBJ2-7; either TRBD1 or TRBD2 may supply D (5 bases each). Germline CDR1 reads DFQATT; CDR2 reads SNEGSKA (reference sequence). The V end lost 4 bases, the J end lost 6 bases, and 22 bases lay between the germline ends. The CDR3 consists of 15 residues. CDR3 DNA: TGCAGTGCTACCGACGGGGCAAGGGAAAGCTGCGAGCAGTACTTC. It codes for CSATDGARESCEQYF.

This clonotype was seen a handful of times. The chain couples TRBV6-1 to TRBJ1-5, with D maybe TRBD1 (5 bases). Germline CDR1 reads MNHNS; CDR2 reads SASEGT. Trimming shortened V by 6 bases and J by 2 bases, and 14 bases separated the two germline ends. The CDR3 consists of 15 residues. CDR3 nucleotides: TGTGCCAGCAGCCGACCAACAGGCGGCAATCAGCCCCAGCATTTT. Protein product: CASSRPTGGNQPQHF.

The chain recombines TRBV2 with TRBJ2-1, with D tentatively TRBD1 or TRBD2 (6 bases each). The CDR3 totals 13 residues. Trimming removed 7 bases at V and 10 bases at J, with 17 bases between. Germline-derived CDR1 and CDR2 are SNHLY and FYNNEI. CDR3 region: CASTRWGAMEQFF. The CDR3 nucleotides read TGTGCCAGCACCCGCTGGGGGGCAATGGAGCAGTTCTTC.